Following are 11 T cell receptor beta chains from one sample sequenced in a study of blood T cells in healthy people across ages (dated by TCRdb to 2013 to 2016). The library relied on 5' RACE. Instrument on record: Illumina HiSeq 2500. A second PCR of about 7 to 12 cycles was run with a J-beta primer mix and a sample-barcoded 5' primer. The public reads were reprocessed in TCRdb via fastp at Q25 and MiXCR, keeping in-frame beta chains. When rows share a CDR3 protein, they turn into one entry using the most common DNA and genes. The sample yields about 1.6 million distinct CDR3 sequences; 34% were counted once. Around 10% of the sample rests with the top ten. Sequences were obtained from blood. The receptors derive from a woman between 25 and 40 years old in good health.

This clonotype turned up a few times. The chain uses TRBV27 and TRBJ2-1; the match to TRBD2 covers 10 bases. Unmatched junction bases numbered 12, after V lost 3 bases and J lost 10 bases. This CDR3 spans 16 amino acids. CDR1 and CDR2 from the germline V gene are MNHEY and SMNVEV (reference sequence). CDR3 sequence (DNA): TGTGCCAGCAGTTTCGGGGTAGCGGGAGGAAGGGGAGAGCAGTTCTTC. It encodes CASSFGVAGGRGEQFF.

This clonotype was picked up a small number of times. The chain combines TRBV18 with TRBJ2-1; 9 positions agree with TRBD2. In germline, CDR1 is KGHSH, CDR2 LQKENI. Unmatched junction bases numbered 12, after V lost 2 bases and J lost 7 bases. The CDR3 is made up of 17 amino acids. The CDR3: CASSPMAGGSQGNEQFF. As DNA, the CDR3 is TGTGCCAGCTCACCAATGGCGGGGGGGTCACAAGGGAATGAGCAGTTCTTC.

The rearrangement uses TRBV7-8 and TRBJ2-3; D possibly uses TRBD1 or TRBD2 (6 bases each). The CDR3 runs to 16 residues. The germline CDR1 and CDR2 sequences are SGHVS and FQNEAQ. V gave up 3 bases and J gave up 1 base, with 14 bases separating them. The CDR3 DNA sequence: TGTGCCAGCAGCTTCCCCGCGGAGGGGGGCACAGATACGCAGTATTTT. Protein product: CASSFPAEGGTDTQYF. Drawing the rest from reference TRBV7-8 and TRBJ2-3, the complete variable domain is GAGVSQSPRYKVAKRGQDVALRCDPISGHVSLFWYQQALGQGPEFLTYFQNEAQLDKSGLPSDRFFAERPEGSVSTLKIQRTQQEDSAVYLCASSFPAEGGTDTQYFGPGTRLTVL.

This clonotype was detected a few times. This chain's CDR3 is CASSLDPQELVSGYTF. The CDR3 region has the DNA TGTGCCAGCAGTTTAGACCCCCAGGAACTAGTGTCAGGCTACACCTTC. The V and J genes are TRBV12-3 or TRBV12-4 and TRBJ1-2; D gene ambiguous. The CDR3 runs 16 residues. Trimming took off 1 base at V and 8 bases at J, with 20 bases between the two ends.

V and J are TRBV5-6 and TRBJ2-7, with TRBD1 matching 7 bases. Germline CDR1 reads SGHDT; CDR2 reads YYEEEE. The CDR3 loop spans 16 amino acids. V gave up 3 bases and J gave up 3 bases; unmatched junction bases: 12. The CDR3 nucleotides read TGTGCCAGCAGCTGGAGAGGGAAGCCAGGGGGCTACGAGCAGTACTTC. This sequence encodes CASSWRGKPGGYEQYF.

This clonotype was observed at least ten times. The CDR3 coding sequence is TGTGCCAGCAGTTGGGTTGGCGGGTACACAGATACGCAGTATTTT. This encodes CASSWVGGYTDTQYF. The chain links TRBV12-3 or TRBV12-4 to TRBJ2-3, with D perhaps matching TRBD2 (5 bases). V lost 4 bases to trimming and J lost 2 bases, with 13 bases between them. The CDR3 is 15 residues long.

The J gene is TRBJ1-3, the V gene TRBV29-1; TRBD1 matches 10 bases. This CDR3 comprises 14 residues. Germline V gene data show CDR1 as SQVTM and CDR2 as ANQGSEA. Here the CDR3 reads CSRWDRGAGNTIYF. The CDR3 DNA sequence: TGCAGTCGTTGGGACAGGGGAGCTGGAAACACCATATATTTT.

The V and J genes are TRBV7-9 and TRBJ2-3; D gene ambiguous. This CDR3 is built from 13 residues. Germline lookup yields CDR1 SEHNR and CDR2 FQNEAQ (reference sequence). Trimming stripped 3 bases from V and 4 bases from J, with 8 bases between. In nucleotides, the CDR3 is TGTGCCAGCAGCTTCCAGAAGTCAGATACGCAGTATTTT. Its translation is CASSFQKSDTQYF.

V gene TRBV4-1 combines with J gene TRBJ1-5; D is unresolved. The CDR3 covers 15 residues. V was pared by 0 bases and J by 5 bases, with 11 bases between. In germline, CDR1 is MGHRA, CDR2 YSYEKL. The CDR3 DNA reads as TGCGCCAGCAGCCAAGATCTCCACTGGGATCAGCCCCAGCATTTT. Translation gives CASSQDLHWDQPQHF.

The V and J genes are TRBV5-4 and TRBJ2-5; TRBD1 matches at 7 bases. The closer fit of TRBJ2-7 to the DNA end suggests the J call may be wrong. CDR3 length: 14 residues. Germline V gene lookup returns CDR1 SGHNT and CDR2 YYREEE (reference sequence). CDR3 region: CASSPPDRVHEQYF. In DNA, the CDR3 is TGTGCCAGCAGCCCTCCAGACAGGGTCCACGAGCAGTACTTC.

This sequence joins TRBV27 and TRBJ1-5, with 8 bases aligning to TRBD1. The CDR3 is 15 amino acids. In germline, CDR1 is MNHEY, CDR2 SMNVEV (reference sequence). V trimming: 2 bases; J trimming: 6 bases; junction bases outside the gene matches: 6. The CDR3 sequence is CASSLAGGIGQPQHF. The CDR3 DNA sequence: TGTGCCAGCAGTTTAGCAGGGGGCATAGGTCAGCCCCAGCATTTT.